The T cell receptor (beta chain) described here comes from a study of PD-1 blockade in classical Hodgkin lymphoma. This clone is termed medium-sized. TCRdb's table, derived via immunoSEQ multiplex PCR, lists solely in-frame clones and lacks some. The data show about 33,000 clones, approximately 67% seen once. Germline V CDR1 and CDR2: MNHNS, SASEGT. The CDR3 runs 15 residues. V shed 2 bases and J shed 6 bases, with 14 bases lying between them. The time point here: cycle 4 day 1 (C4D1), after 6 weeks of nivolumab. Each patient relapsed following autologous stem cell transplantation, and prior brentuximab vedotin exposure differed.

The TCR sequence derives from a human donor with classical Hodgkin lymphoma. The V gene is TRBV6-1, the J gene TRBJ2-1; tentatively, D is TRBD2 (5 bases). The sequenced sample was peripheral blood mononuclear cells (PBMCs), obtained before the fourth cycle of nivolumab. CDR3 coding DNA: TGTGCCAGCAGTGAAAGGGATAGCGAAGCCAATGAGCAGTTCTTC. The encoded protein is CASSERDSEANEQFF.